This is a list of T cell receptor beta chains from one sample in a study of OX40 agonist ivuxolimab in advanced cancers. Clones were sequenced by immunoSEQ multiplex PCR, and TCRdb holds only the in-frame ones, with some missing. The sample holds under 80,000 clones, roughly 93% seen once. The sample in question was CD4+ or CD8+ T cells sorted from blood, obtained in a trial of the OX40 agonist ivuxolimab. Receptors were obtained from an adult with an advanced solid tumor such as melanoma, head and neck, liver or kidney cancer. The CDR3 runs from the conserved cysteine through the conserved F or W. D genes are given only for firm matches. For some rows the clone size is stated as once, few or many, or as a class when expanded; others skip it.

cdr3_aa	cdr3_nt	v_call	d_call	clone_size	j_call
CAISESGGPYSNQPQHF	TGTGCCATCAGTGAGTCGGGGGGTCCTTATAGCAATCAGCCCCAGCATTTT	TRBV10-3	NA	once	TRBJ1-5
CASSMGTVSYNEQFF	TGTGCCAGTAGTATGGGCACTGTCTCCTACAATGAGCAGTTCTTC	TRBV19	NA	NA	TRBJ2-1
CASRKPTGPYGYTF	TGTGCCAGCAGAAAACCGACAGGCCCCTATGGCTACACCTTC	TRBV2	NA	NA	TRBJ1-2
CASRVDRGKTNEKLFF	TGTGCCAGTAGGGTCGACAGGGGGAAAACTAATGAAAAACTGTTTTTT	TRBV19	TRBD1	once	TRBJ1-4
CASSSFHLAGGRETQYF	TGTGCCAGCAGCTCCTTTCACCTAGCGGGGGGGCGCGAGACCCAGTACTTC	TRBV7-2	TRBD2	NA	TRBJ2-5
CASSGEYQETQYF	TGTGCCAGCTCGGGGGAGTACCAAGAGACCCAGTACTTC	TRBV2	NA	NA	TRBJ2-5
CASSSALQGASSYNEQFF	TGTGCCAGCAGCTCTGCCCTACAGGGGGCGAGCTCCTACAATGAGCAGTTCTTC	TRBV5-8	TRBD1	NA	TRBJ2-1
CASSPTGTRDEKLFF	TGTGCCAGCTCACCTACCGGGACCCGGGATGAAAAACTGTTTTTT	TRBV18	NA	NA	TRBJ1-4
CASSTRTGSGSGNTIYF	TGCGCCAGCAGCACACGGACAGGGTCTGGCTCTGGAAACACCATATATTTT	TRBV5-1	TRBD1	NA	TRBJ1-3
CASSSGQNTGELFF	TGTGCCAGCAGTTCAGGACAGAACACCGGGGAGCTGTTTTTT	TRBV6-5	NA	NA	TRBJ2-2
CASSLSTGGMGEQFF	TGTGCCAGCAGCTTGTCTACGGGGGGGATGGGTGAGCAGTTCTTC	TRBV5-4	TRBD2	once	TRBJ2-1
CAWSAGGSYSGANVLTF	TGTGCCTGGAGTGCAGGGGGCTCTTACTCTGGGGCCAACGTCCTGACTTTC	TRBV30	TRBD1	NA	TRBJ2-6
CATSTTLNIYNEQFF	TGTGCCACCAGCACCACCCTGAACATATACAATGAGCAGTTCTTC	TRBV15	NA	NA	TRBJ2-1
CASSYGPETQYF	TGTGCCAGCAGTTACGGTCCGGAGACCCAGTACTTC	TRBV6-6	NA	NA	TRBJ2-5
CASSIKSLAGVMGDSYEQYF	TGTGCCAGTAGTATAAAGAGCCTAGCGGGAGTGATGGGGGACTCCTACGAGCAGTACTTC	TRBV19	TRBD2	NA	TRBJ2-7
CASSLWTGSSYEQYF	TGCGCCAGCAGCCTTTGGACAGGGTCCTCCTACGAGCAGTACTTC	TRBV5-1	TRBD1	NA	TRBJ2-7
CASNQGTFQETQYF	TGCGCCAGCAATCAAGGAACATTTCAAGAGACCCAGTACTTC	TRBV5-1	NA	NA	TRBJ2-5
CASSRSYEQYF	TGTGCCAGCAGCCGCTCCTACGAGCAGTACTTC	TRBV6-5	NA	NA	TRBJ2-7
CASSPQSQGNTGELFF	TGTGCCAGCTCACCACAAAGTCAGGGGAACACCGGGGAGCTGTTTTTT	TRBV18	NA	NA	TRBJ2-2
CASSTGTGYSPLHF	TGTGCCAGCAGCACCGGGACAGGGTATTCACCCCTCCACTTT	TRBV28	TRBD1	few	TRBJ1-6
CASSSRGGDEQYF	TGTGCCAGCAGTTCCAGGGGTGGCGACGAGCAGTACTTC	TRBV6-6	NA	NA	TRBJ2-7
CASSRRADYGYTF	TGTGCCAGCAGCCGCAGGGCAGACTATGGCTACACCTTC	TRBV27	NA	NA	TRBJ1-2
CASSPGLAGAGDTQYF	TGCGCCAGCAGCCCTGGACTAGCGGGGGCAGGAGATACGCAGTATTTT	TRBV5-1	TRBD2	NA	TRBJ2-3
CASRARTILGDTQYF	TGCGCCAGCAGGGCCCGGACTATCTTGGGAGATACGCAGTATTTT	TRBV4-1	NA	few	TRBJ2-3
CASSLAASYSYEQYF	TGTGCCAGCAGCTTAGCCGCCAGCTACTCCTACGAGCAGTACTTC	TRBV11-1	NA	NA	TRBJ2-7
CASSPGTYTGELFF	TGTGCCAGCAGCCCTGGGACTTACACCGGGGAGCTGTTTTTT	TRBV28	NA	NA	TRBJ2-2
CASSYPISENSPLHF	TGTGCCAGCAGTTACCCAATTAGCGAAAATTCACCCCTCCACTTT	TRBV6-5	NA	NA	TRBJ1-6
CASSFGPDTDTQYF	TGTGCCAGCAGTTTCGGACCCGACACAGATACGCAGTATTTT	TRBV27	NA	NA	TRBJ2-3
CASSLSPVGLAGDYEQYF	TGTGCCAGCAGCTTATCCCCTGTTGGGCTAGCGGGGGACTACGAGCAGTACTTC	TRBV7-3	TRBD2	NA	TRBJ2-7
CASSEGGPNQPQHF	TGTGCCAGCAGCGAGGGGGGGCCCAATCAGCCCCAGCATTTT	TRBV2	NA	NA	TRBJ1-5
CASSRLAGTEAFF	TGTGCCAGCAGTCGGCTAGCAGGCACTGAAGCTTTCTTT	TRBV6-5	NA	NA	TRBJ1-1
CASSGQGSGANVLTF	TGTGCCAGCAGTGGACAGGGGTCCGGGGCCAACGTCCTGACTTTC	TRBV6-5	TRBD1	NA	TRBJ2-6
CASSGKGARLYSNTEAFF	TGTGCCAGCAGTGGTAAAGGGGCCAGACTTTATTCGAACACTGAAGCTTTCTTT	TRBV6-1	NA	once	TRBJ1-1
CAWSSARGETQYF	TGTGCCTGGAGTTCGGCCAGGGGAGAGACCCAGTACTTC	TRBV30	NA	once	TRBJ2-5
CASSAQVRGQSYGYTF	TGTGCCAGCAGCGCCCAGGTCCGGGGACAGAGTTATGGCTACACCTTC	TRBV9	TRBD1	NA	TRBJ1-2
CASSFRDREDGYTF	TGTGCCAGCAGTTTCAGGGACAGGGAGGATGGCTACACCTTC	TRBV27	TRBD1	NA	TRBJ1-2
CASSTGTPNEKLFF	TGTGCCAGTAGTACCGGGACACCCAATGAAAAACTGTTTTTT	TRBV19	NA	NA	TRBJ1-4
CASSLGQMNTEAFF	TGTGCCAGCAGCTTGGGACAGATGAACACTGAAGCTTTCTTT	TRBV7-3	TRBD1	NA	TRBJ1-1
CAWSGTGDTEAFF	TGTGCCTGGAGCGGAACAGGGGACACTGAAGCTTTCTTT	TRBV30	TRBD1	few	TRBJ1-1
CASSLRGSSGRIHEQFF	TGTGCCAGCAGCTTAAGAGGTTCTAGCGGGAGGATCCATGAGCAGTTCTTC	TRBV7-9	TRBD2	NA	TRBJ2-1